This T cell receptor beta chain was recovered during a study of metastatic and nonmetastatic thyroid tumors. For the study at large: Across peripheral blood and tumor or nodule tissue samples taken from malignant and benign thyroid patients, the repertoires were compared with one another. Regarding the study as a whole: Benign nodules reportedly had significantly lower TCR beta diversity than malignant thyroid tumors in blood and tumor.

Source study methods: CDR3 differences across clinicopathological groups were used to build a distant-metastasis classifier for papillary thyroid cancer. TCRdb re-called the PCR reads via MiXCR. TCRdb assigned the V and J calls; the authors' analysis was not used. The sample holds 14,000 or so clones, about a quarter seen once. No patient had received any treatment before thyroid surgery. CDR1 and CDR2 (germline): SGHAT, FQNNGV. With 6 bases clipped from V and 8 bases from J, the junction kept 10 bases outside the gene matches. CDR3 length: 16 amino acids. With respect to this clone: Its target is not known.

This clonotype originated in a female donor with papillary thyroid cancer or a benign thyroid nodule (not recorded which). Some clones in this sample may be carry-over from other donors' samples. The chain links TRBV11-2 to TRBJ2-1; the match to TRBD2 covers 13 bases. Specimen: tumor tissue. The CDR3 nucleotides are TGTGCCAGCAGTTACCCCGGGACTAGCGGGGCCGATGAGCAGTTCTTC. Translating gives CASSYPGTSGADEQFF.